These T cell receptor beta chains were read from a single sample in a study of blood T cell repertoires in COVID-19. The assay was immunoSEQ multiplex PCR, and TCRdb's table has in-frame clones only and misses some. The sample holds 90,000 to 150,000 clones, approximately 80% seen once. The sequenced material came from peripheral blood. All receptors come from a human donor in a cohort sampled during active COVID-19. CDR3s leave out the opening cysteine and the closing phenylalanine or tryptophan. D genes are given only for firm matches.

length	D	V	J	CDR3
14	-	TRBV23-1	TRBJ2-5	ASRRAHLEREETQY
15	-	TRBV28	TRBJ1-1	ASSLAGTAFAYTEAF
11	-	TRBV28	TRBJ2-5	ASGKGQQETQY
11	-	TRBV6-5	TRBJ1-1	ASSYSLDTEAF
13	-	TRBV11-2	TRBJ2-7	ASSQRTDKLGEQY
10	TRBD2	TRBV12-3/TRBV12-4	TRBJ2-3	ASSPGGETQY
12	TRBD1	TRBV7-9	TRBJ1-4	ASRPSGGNEKLF
15	TRBD1	TRBV2	TRBJ2-7	ASSPSRDSSRGYEQY
13	TRBD1	TRBV2	TRBJ1-4	ASGPPGQGSEKLF
13	-	TRBV7-2	TRBJ1-1	ASSFQDSSNTEAF
11	TRBD1	TRBV11-2	TRBJ1-1	ASRLGTGERAF
13	-	TRBV3-1/TRBV3-2	TRBJ1-5	AIRIRDRCNQPQH